This entry lists 17 T cell receptor beta chains sequenced from one sample in a study of blood T cell repertoires in COVID-19. Assay used: immunoSEQ multiplex PCR; TCRdb lists only in-frame clones, some missing. The repertoire holds some 160,000 clones, with around three quarters as singletons. Sequencing used peripheral blood. The receptors stem from a man aged 60 to 69 with acute or convalescent COVID-19.

The chain recombines TRBV27 with TRBJ2-7, with 8 bases matching TRBD2. V lost 2 bases, J lost 2 bases, and 5 bases stayed unmatched. Germline V gene data show CDR1 as MNHEY and CDR2 as SMNVEV (reference sequence). The CDR3 spans 15 residues. CDR3 coding DNA: TGTGCCAGCAGTTTAATAGCGGGAACTGCCTACGAGCAGTACTTC. Translation: CASSLIAGTAYEQYF.

This clone was counted many times. The CDR3 reads CASSQDGVRETQYF. DNA for the CDR3: TGCGCCAGCAGCCAAGACGGGGTCAGAGAGACCCAGTACTTC. The gene calls are TRBV4-1 and TRBJ2-5, with D maybe TRBD2 (5 bases). CDR1 is MGHRA and CDR2 is YSYEKL in the germline V gene. V gave up 0 bases and J gave up 4 bases, with 9 bases separating them. The CDR3 is 14 amino acids.

V usage is TRBV19 and J usage is TRBJ1-1; D is possibly TRBD1 (6 bases). This CDR3 comprises 13 residues. V was trimmed by 7 bases and J by 4 bases, leaving 13 bases between them. Germline-derived CDR1 and CDR2 are LNHDA and SQIVND (reference sequence). CDR3 DNA sequence: TGTGCCAGTAAATACAGGGTGGGCACTGAAGCTTTCTTT. It encodes CASKYRVGTEAFF.

This clone has just one count. The CDR3 DNA sequence: TGTGCCAGTAGTCCGCCCGGGAGTCACACCGGGGAGCTGTTTTTT. This sequence encodes CASSPPGSHTGELFF. The rearrangement links TRBV19 to TRBJ2-2, with a weak D call TRBD2 (6 bases). In germline, CDR1 is LNHDA, CDR2 SQIVND (reference sequence). This CDR3 region has 15 residues. V was trimmed by 5 bases and J by 3 bases, leaving 13 bases between them.

This chain uses TRBV29-1 with TRBJ2-1, with TRBD2 as a possible D gene (7 bases). Trimming removed 3 bases at V and 7 bases at J, with 19 bases between. Germline lookup yields CDR1 SQVTM and CDR2 ANQGSEA. This CDR3 contains 15 residues. Here the CDR3 reads CSVEGRGPLGNEQFF. The CDR3 coding sequence is TGCAGCGTTGAGGGGCGGGGGCCCCTGGGGAATGAGCAGTTCTTC.

This chain joins TRBV7-6 and TRBJ2-7; possible D gene TRBD1, 5 bases. The ends were cut back, 4 bases at V and 6 bases at J, with 13 bases in the middle. The CDR3 consists of 13 residues. The V gene's germline CDR1 is SGHVS and CDR2 FNYEAQ. This chain's CDR3 is CASSYGHPSEQYF. CDR3 DNA sequence: TGTGCCAGCAGCTATGGACACCCCTCCGAGCAGTACTTC.

This clone was observed a single time. The rearrangement uses TRBV6-5 and TRBJ1-5, with TRBD1 matching 7 bases. J lost 7 bases, V lost 6 bases, and 6 bases had no gene match. CDR1 and CDR2 (germline): MNHEY, SVGAGI. There are 13 residues in the CDR3. CDR3 region: CASRGLTGQPQHF. The CDR3 DNA reads TGTGCCAGCAGGGGGTTGACAGGGCAGCCCCAGCATTTT.

J is TRBJ1-2 and V is TRBV2; 9 bases are shared with TRBD1. With V trimmed by 4 bases and J by 7 bases, 10 bases remained unmatched. The CDR3 extends over 15 amino acids. The germline V gene encodes CDR1 SNHLY and CDR2 FYNNEI. The CDR3 DNA reads TGTGCCAGCAGTGCCGGGGACAGGGTTTTCGGTGGCTACACCTTC. As protein: CASSAGDRVFGGYTF.

The chain is built from TRBV5-1 and TRBJ2-7, with TRBD2 matching 10 bases. The germline CDR1 and CDR2 sequences are SGHRS and YFSETQ. This CDR3 spans 16 amino acids. V lost 0 bases to trimming and J lost 6 bases; unmatched junction nucleotides: 9. The CDR3 spells CASSLATASGRFEQYF. CDR3 sequence (DNA): TGCGCCAGCAGCTTGGCCACGGCTAGCGGGAGATTCGAGCAGTACTTC.

The gene calls are TRBV5-1 and TRBJ2-2; D is possibly TRBD2 (6 bases). Germline assignment: CDR1 SGHRS and CDR2 YFSETQ. Trimming pared 2 bases from V and 5 bases from J, leaving 7 bases between. The CDR3 has 13 residues. The CDR3: CASSFAGTGELFF. CDR3 nucleotide sequence: TGCGCCAGCAGCTTTGCGGGGACCGGGGAGCTGTTTTTT.

The chain recombines TRBV18 with TRBJ2-1; 7 nucleotides line up with TRBD2. Trimming removed 7 bases from V and 0 bases from J; junction bases left unmatched: 6. This CDR3 comprises 15 residues. Germline values: CDR1 KGHSH, CDR2 LQKENI. The CDR3 coding sequence is TGTGCCAGCTTACGGGACTACCGCTCCTACAATGAGCAGTTCTTC. It codes for CASLRDYRSYNEQFF.

The V and J genes are TRBV18 and TRBJ2-7; 10 nucleotides line up with TRBD2. Germline loops: CDR1 KGHSH, CDR2 LQKENI. V lost 0 bases and J lost 6; bases outside the gene matches: 11. This CDR3 contains 17 residues. The CDR3 region is CASSPPNRASGSLEQYF. In DNA, the CDR3 is TGTGCCAGCTCACCACCGAATAGGGCTAGCGGGAGTCTCGAGCAGTACTTC.

This clone was seen a single time. The rearrangement uses TRBV9 and TRBJ2-3, with 12 nucleotides matching TRBD2. There are 15 residues in the CDR3. V lost 4 bases and J lost 5; bases outside the gene matches: 5. Germline V CDR1 and CDR2: SGDLS, YYNGEE. As DNA, the CDR3 is TGTGCCAGCAGCTTCCAACTAGCGGGAGGAGATACGCAGTATTTT. Translation: CASSFQLAGGDTQYF.

The chain carries TRBV2 and TRBJ2-7; D call uncertain. V lost 8 bases and J 6 bases, leaving 8 bases between the germline ends. CDR1 and CDR2 (germline): SNHLY, FYNNEI. The CDR3 sequence is 10 residues long. In DNA form, the CDR3 reads TGTGCCAGCTCCCTTTTCGAGCAGTACTTC. Amino acid sequence: CASSLFEQYF.

The chain combines TRBV19 with TRBJ2-2; D call uncertain. CDR1 LNHDA and CDR2 SQIVND come from the germline V gene (reference sequence). This CDR3 has 13 residues. V was clipped by 4 bases and J by 1 base, with 4 bases between them. The DNA of the CDR3 is TGTGCCAGTAGTAATCTGAACACCGGGGAGCTGTTTTTT. It encodes CASSNLNTGELFF.

The J gene is TRBJ2-1, the V gene TRBV6-4; maybe TRBD1 (5 bases). The germline V gene has CDR1 MRHNA and CDR2 SNTAGT. V lost 4 bases to trimming and J lost 12 bases, with 19 bases between them. The CDR3 covers 14 residues. CDR3 in amino acids: CASSAVGAGLGQFF. The CDR3 DNA is TGTGCCAGCAGTGCAGTTGGGGCAGGTCTAGGGCAGTTCTTC.

J is TRBJ2-3 and V is TRBV7-2; TRBD2 agrees at 10 bases. The CDR3 has 15 residues. Per the germline V gene, CDR1 is SGHTA and CDR2 is FQGNSA. The junction had 4 bases not matched to a gene; V was cut back by 5 bases and J by 2 bases. CDR3 coding DNA: TGTGCCAGCAGCCCCGGACTAGCGGACACAGATACGCAGTATTTT. Protein sequence: CASSPGLADTDTQYF.